The next 12 T cell receptor beta chains were all read from a single sample in a study of T cell repertoires in cytomegalovirus infection. No antigen has been assigned to these receptors. From the reads, TCRdb called clonotypes with MiXCR, one entry per CDR3 protein. The repertoire has 40,000 to 55,000 distinct CDR3 sequences, 20% to 25% of them found once; the top ten carry 70% to 90%. This material consisted of CD8+ T cells from cultured PBMCs, taken from culture after CMV antigen stimulation. Receptors were obtained from a human donor in good health (CMV status not recorded). Some clones in this sample may be carry-over from other donors' samples.

This clonotype turned up a few times. The chain links TRBV7-6 to TRBJ2-1; unclear D gene. This CDR3 is 20 amino acids long. Per germline, CDR1 SGHVS and CDR2 FNYEAQ. V dropped 2 bases and J dropped 5 bases, with 28 bases sitting between them. CDR3: CASSLKYTRAASSTDNEQFF. The CDR3 nucleotides read TGTGCCAGCAGCTTAAAGTATACCCGGGCGGCTAGTTCCACGGACAATGAGCAGTTCTTC.

This clonotype was picked up a small number of times. This chain connects TRBV28 to TRBJ2-3, with D maybe TRBD2 (5 bases). Germline V gene lookup returns CDR1 MDHEN and CDR2 SYDVKM. This CDR3 is built from 15 residues. V shed 8 bases and J shed 1 base, with 16 bases lying between them. CDR3 residues: CASRAQRVGTDTQYF. The CDR3 coding sequence is TGTGCCAGCCGGGCTCAGAGGGTCGGCACAGATACGCAGTATTTT.

The rearrangement links TRBV4-1 to TRBJ1-1; the match to TRBD1 covers 8 bases. V trimming: 1 base; J trimming: 6 bases; junction bases outside the gene matches: 7. The length of the CDR3 is 15 residues. Germline V gives CDR1 MGHRA, CDR2 YSYEKL. CDR3 sequence reads: CASSQASTGGAEAFF. The CDR3 nucleotides read TGCGCCAGCAGCCAAGCATCAACAGGGGGGGCTGAAGCTTTCTTT.

The rearrangement uses TRBV7-2 and TRBJ1-1; D is unclear. The CDR3 runs to 15 residues. Looked up from germline, CDR1 is SGHTA and CDR2 is FQGNSA. Trimming removed 2 bases at V and 4 bases at J, with 14 bases between. The CDR3 region is CASSLFGQKSTEAFF. CDR3 sequence (DNA): TGTGCCAGCAGCTTATTCGGTCAGAAATCCACTGAAGCTTTCTTT.

J is TRBJ2-3 and V is TRBV7-2, with 8 bases matching TRBD2. Germline CDR1 reads SGHTA; CDR2 reads FQGNSA. V shed 1 base and J 2 bases; nucleotides not matched to a gene: 5. CDR3 size: 16 residues. CDR3 coding DNA: TGTGCCAGCAGCTTAGTCGTAGCGGGACACACAGATACGCAGTATTTT. This encodes CASSLVVAGHTDTQYF. Looking up the rest from reference TRBV7-2 and TRBJ2-3 gives the full variable domain: GAGVSQSPSNKVTEKGKDVELRCDPISGHTALYWYRQSLGQGLEFLIYFQGNSAPDKSGLPSDRFSAERTGGSVSTLTIQRTQQEDSAVYLCASSLVVAGHTDTQYFGPGTRLTVL.

This chain connects TRBV7-9 to TRBJ2-4; 7 bases are a match to TRBD2. The V gene's germline CDR1 is SEHNR and CDR2 FQNEAQ (reference sequence). V gave up 5 bases and J gave up 6 bases; unmatched junction bases: 7. The CDR3 extends over 14 amino acids. The CDR3, as DNA: TGTGCCAGCAGCCCTCTCTGGGAGGGAAACATTCAGTACTTC. Its translation: CASSPLWEGNIQYF.

The chain uses TRBV27 and TRBJ2-1; 10 nucleotides line up with TRBD2. V gave up 2 bases and J gave up 2 bases; unmatched junction bases: 0. Germline CDR1 and CDR2: MNHEY and SMNVEV (reference sequence). The CDR3 has 15 residues. The CDR3 DNA sequence: TGTGCCAGCAGTTTAAGCGGGGGGGCCTACAATGAGCAGTTCTTC. This sequence encodes CASSLSGGAYNEQFF.

This clonotype was seen only a few times. This chain connects TRBV7-2 to TRBJ2-7; possibly TRBD1 or TRBD2 for D (5 bases each). The CDR3 totals 14 residues. Germline V CDR1 and CDR2: SGHTA, FQGNSA. With 4 bases removed from V and 2 bases from J, the gap between germline ends came to 12 bases. CDR3 in DNA: TGTGCCAGCAGCTATGGGGACCTGGCCTACGAGCAGTACTTC. It is translated as CASSYGDLAYEQYF.

In its sample, this clonotype was seen many times. The chain joins TRBV5-6 to TRBJ2-7, with D unresolved. The CDR3 runs to 11 residues. The germline CDR1 and CDR2 sequences are SGHDT and YYEEEE. The V end lost 8 bases, the J end lost 3 bases, and 9 bases lay between the germline ends. CDR3 sequence (DNA): TGTGCCAGTGGAAATTACTACGAGCAGTACTTC. This gives the protein CASGNYYEQYF.

This clonotype was seen a few times. The J gene is TRBJ1-1, the V gene TRBV29-1; D remains ambiguous. The V end was cut by 0 bases, the J end by 4 bases, with 6 bases between. This CDR3 has 12 amino acids. Germline values: CDR1 SQVTM, CDR2 ANQGSEA. CDR3 protein: CSVEDAGTEAFF. The CDR3 region has the DNA TGCAGCGTTGAAGATGCGGGCACTGAAGCTTTCTTT.

V and J are TRBV7-9 and TRBJ1-4; no definite D call. Looked up from germline, CDR1 is SEHNR and CDR2 is FQNEAQ (reference sequence). V was clipped by 4 bases and J by 6 bases, with 15 bases between them. CDR3 length: 15 residues. CDR3 in DNA: TGTGCCAGCAGCTCCAGGTTCACACCGGATGAAAAACTGTTTTTT. Encoded protein: CASSSRFTPDEKLFF. The variable domain in full, completed from reference TRBV7-9 and TRBJ1-4, reads DTGVSQNPRHKITKRGQNVTFRCDPISEHNRLYWYRQTLGQGPEFLTYFQNEAQLEKSRLLSDRFSAERPKGSFSTLEIQRTEQGDSAMYLCASSSRFTPDEKLFFGSGTQLSVL.

This chain connects TRBV29-1 to TRBJ2-7; weak D call: TRBD2 (5 bases). V lost 4 bases and J lost 6, with 19 bases in between. The CDR3 has 14 amino acids. Looked up from germline, CDR1 is SQVTM and CDR2 is ANQGSEA. CDR3 DNA: TGCAGCGTTGTCATAGCGTCTGGGCTTTTCGAGCAGTACTTC. It is translated as CSVVIASGLFEQYF.